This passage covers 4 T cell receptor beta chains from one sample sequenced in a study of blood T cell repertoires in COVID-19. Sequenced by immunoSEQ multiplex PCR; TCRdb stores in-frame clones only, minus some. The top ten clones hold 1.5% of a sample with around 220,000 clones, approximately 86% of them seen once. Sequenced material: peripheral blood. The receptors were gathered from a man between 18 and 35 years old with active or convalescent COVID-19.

CDR3: CAWSVSRLTGTEAFF. The DNA of the CDR3 is TGTGCCTGGAGTGTATCCCGTCTCACGGGCACTGAAGCTTTCTTT. This rearrangement joins TRBV30 to TRBJ1-1; D gene ambiguous. Per germline, CDR1 GTSNPN and CDR2 SVGIG (reference sequence). The CDR3 has 15 amino acids. V gave up 0 bases and J gave up 4 bases, with 15 bases separating them. The full variable domain, completed using reference TRBV30 and TRBJ1-1, is SQTIHQWPATLVQPVGSPLSLECTVEGTSNPNLYWYRQAAGRGLQLLFYSVGIGQISSEVPQNLSASRPQDRQFILSSKKLLLSDSGFYLCAWSVSRLTGTEAFFGQGTRLTVV.

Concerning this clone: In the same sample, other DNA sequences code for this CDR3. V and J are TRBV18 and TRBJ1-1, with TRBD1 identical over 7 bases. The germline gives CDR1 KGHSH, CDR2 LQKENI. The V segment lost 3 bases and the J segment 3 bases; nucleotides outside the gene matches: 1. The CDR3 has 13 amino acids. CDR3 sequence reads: CASSPGQDTEAFF. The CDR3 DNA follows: TGTGCCAGCTCACCTGGACAGGACACTGAAGCTTTCTTT.

This CDR3 reads CASSRTSASYEQYF. The CDR3 region has the DNA TGTGCCAGCAGCAGGACTAGTGCCTCCTACGAGCAGTACTTC. The V call is TRBV7-9, the J call TRBJ2-7; TRBD2 matches at 7 bases. The CDR3 contains 14 residues. Germline assignment: CDR1 SEHNR and CDR2 FQNEAQ (reference sequence). The V and J ends lost 5 bases and 0 bases, in that order; junction bases with no gene match: 4.

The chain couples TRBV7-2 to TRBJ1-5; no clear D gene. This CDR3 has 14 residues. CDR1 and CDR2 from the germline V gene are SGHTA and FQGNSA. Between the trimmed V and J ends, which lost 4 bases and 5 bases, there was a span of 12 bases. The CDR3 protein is CASSSFTVDQPQHF. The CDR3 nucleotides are TGTGCCAGCAGCTCCTTTACAGTGGATCAGCCCCAGCATTTT. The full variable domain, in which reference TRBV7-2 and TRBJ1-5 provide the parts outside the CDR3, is GAGVSQSPSNKVTEKGKDVELRCDPISGHTALYWYRQSLGQGLEFLIYFQGNSAPDKSGLPSDRFSAERTGGSVSTLTIQRTQQEDSAVYLCASSSFTVDQPQHFGDGTRLSIL.